Here is one T cell receptor (beta chain) with its context. Its specificity is not known. This sample was taken from a study of OX40 agonist ivuxolimab in advanced cancers. The trim removed 4 bases at V and 7 bases at J, leaving 14 bases unmatched. Germline CDR1 is SEHNR and CDR2 is FQNEAQ (reference sequence). CDR3 length: 18 residues. Whole-study findings and limits: Doses of 0.1 to 3.0 mg/kg were accompanied by clonal expansion of CD4+ and CD8+ blood T cells by week 6. Partial responders receiving 0.1-3.0 mg/kg showed among the lowest clonal expansion. Among T cells, CD8+ cells averaged more expanded clones than CD4+ cells.

Data came from immunoSEQ multiplex PCR; TCRdb stores just in-frame clones and leaves some out. Here the sample spans about 67,000 clones, roughly 84% being singletons. This clonotype was obtained from an adult with an advanced solid tumor such as melanoma, head and neck, liver or kidney cancer. J is TRBJ2-1 and V is TRBV7-9; the match to TRBD2 covers 12 bases. This sample comprised CD4+ or CD8+ T cells sorted from blood, obtained in a trial of the OX40 agonist ivuxolimab. The CDR3 region has the DNA TGTGCCAGCAGCTATCCCCCACGACTAGCGGGAGTGAGGAATGAGCAGTTCTTC. As protein: CASSYPPRLAGVRNEQFF.